This T cell receptor (beta chain) derives from a study of OX40 agonist ivuxolimab in advanced cancers. About the study: Ivuxolimab, an agonist antibody against OX40 (CD134), was given to patients. Patients in dose escalation had liver, melanoma, kidney or head and neck cancers. With a range of roughly 20 to 80, age averaged about 59 years, and 65% to 85% were male.

CDR1 is KGHSH and CDR2 is LQKENI in the germline V gene. Deletions cut 0 bases from V and 3 bases from J, with 7 bases between. The CDR3 has 14 amino acids. Study-wide findings and caveats: Compared with CD4+, CD8+ T cells on average had more expanded clones.

Generated by immunoSEQ multiplex PCR, the TCRdb table keeps only in-frame clones and is missing some. This table has 70,000 to 80,000 clones, 80% to 90% appearing once. Comment on this clone: No antigen is known for it.

Here the sequenced sample was CD4+ or CD8+ T cells sorted from blood, taken in a trial of the OX40 agonist ivuxolimab. The V and J genes are TRBV18 and TRBJ2-3; no definite D call. The TCR comes from an adult with an advanced solid tumor such as melanoma, head and neck, liver or kidney cancer. As DNA, the CDR3 is TGTGCCAGCTCACCACCCGGATCGACAGATACGCAGTATTTT. It codes for CASSPPGSTDTQYF. Full variable domain (rest looked up from reference TRBV18 and TRBJ2-3): NAGVMQNPRHLVRRRGQEARLRCSPMKGHSHVYWYRQLPEEGLKFMVYLQKENIIDESGMPKERFSAEFPKEGPSILRIQQVVRGDSAAYFCASSPPGSTDTQYFGPGTRLTVL.